A single TCR beta chain is shown here with its context. Antigen specificity is unknown. The data were taken from a study of T cell clones after liver transplantation. Findings and caveats of the study: Graft donor-reactive T cells possibly entered the graft instead of undergoing deletion. In most of the 8 subjects, circulating graft-donor-reactive CD4 TCRbeta sequences fell significantly after transplant.

The CDR3 runs to 17 residues. V lost 6 bases and J 2 bases, leaving 20 bases between the germline ends. CDR1 is MDHEN, CDR2 SYDVKM, per germline. Sequencing was performed with immunoSEQ multiplex PCR; in TCRdb, only in-frame clones are kept and a portion is missing. Of approximately 51,000 clones in the sample, approximately 71% were seen once. The clonotype comes from a human patient who received a liver transplant. Some T cells could come from the graft donor. The sequencing used CD4+ T cells from blood, collected more than 53 months after liver transplant. The chain recombines TRBV28 with TRBJ1-5, with D perhaps matching TRBD1 (6 bases). The CDR3 region is CASRGVTGKWGNQPQHF. CDR3 DNA: TGTGCCAGCAGGGGCGTAACAGGGAAGTGGGGCAATCAGCCCCAGCATTTT.